This T cell receptor beta chain was profiled in a study of blood T cell repertoires in COVID-19. Germline assignment: CDR1 SEHNR and CDR2 FQNEAQ (reference sequence). CDR3 length equals 17 residues. V was clipped by 5 bases and J by 6 bases, with 23 bases between them. This study enrolled people aged 18 to 89 from under 25 US geographic areas. Researchers sorted participants into cohorts using their self-reported clinical history. Original data processing: Reference gene primer amplification gave nucleated cell count estimates. TCRdb's table, derived via immunoSEQ multiplex PCR, lists solely in-frame clones and lacks some. V and J calls and clone size come straight from that table; D and trimming were deduced from the DNA. This table holds about 170,000 clones, 89% found once.

The chain carries TRBV7-9 and TRBJ1-5, with D possibly TRBD1 on 6 matching bases. This clonotype was sampled from a woman aged 18-29 years who had recovered from COVID-19. What was sequenced was PBMCs or T cells enriched from blood (not recorded which). CDR3 region: CASSPAGGDRLIQPQHF. CDR3 nucleotides: TGTGCCAGCAGCCCGGCGGGTGGAGACAGGTTAATTCAGCCCCAGCATTTT.